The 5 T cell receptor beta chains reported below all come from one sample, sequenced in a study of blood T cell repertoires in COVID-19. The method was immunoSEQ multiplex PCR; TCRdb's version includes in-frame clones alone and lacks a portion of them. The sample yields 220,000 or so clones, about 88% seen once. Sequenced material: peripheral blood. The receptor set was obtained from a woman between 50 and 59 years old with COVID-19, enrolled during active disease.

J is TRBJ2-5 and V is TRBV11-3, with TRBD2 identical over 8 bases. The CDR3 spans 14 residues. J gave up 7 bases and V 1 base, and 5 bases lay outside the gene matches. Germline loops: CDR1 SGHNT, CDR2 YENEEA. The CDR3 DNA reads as TGTGCCAGCAGCTTAGCGGGGGGGCAGGGGACCCAGTACTTC. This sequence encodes CASSLAGGQGTQYF.

Here the CDR3 DNA reads TGTGCCAGCAGTTATTACAGGATTTTGAACACTGAAGCTTTCTTT. It is translated as CASSYYRILNTEAFF. The rearrangement links TRBV6-5 to TRBJ1-1; D is possibly TRBD1 (5 bases). Trimming removed 3 bases from V and 0 bases from J, with 11 bases in between. This CDR3 is built from 15 residues. Germline V lookup: CDR1 MNHEY, CDR2 SVGAGI.

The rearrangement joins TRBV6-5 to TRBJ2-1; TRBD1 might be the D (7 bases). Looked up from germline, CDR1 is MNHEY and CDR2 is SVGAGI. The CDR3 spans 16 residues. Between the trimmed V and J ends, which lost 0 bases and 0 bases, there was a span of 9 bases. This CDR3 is CASSYSQGGSYNEQFF. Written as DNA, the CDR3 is TGTGCCAGCAGTTACTCTCAGGGGGGCTCCTACAATGAGCAGTTCTTC.

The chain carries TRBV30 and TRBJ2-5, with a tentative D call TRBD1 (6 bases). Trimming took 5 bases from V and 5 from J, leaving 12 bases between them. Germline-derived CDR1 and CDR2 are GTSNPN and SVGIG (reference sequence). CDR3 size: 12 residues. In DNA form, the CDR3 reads TGTGCCTGGGGGACAAGTCGGGAGACCCAGTACTTC. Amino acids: CAWGTSRETQYF.

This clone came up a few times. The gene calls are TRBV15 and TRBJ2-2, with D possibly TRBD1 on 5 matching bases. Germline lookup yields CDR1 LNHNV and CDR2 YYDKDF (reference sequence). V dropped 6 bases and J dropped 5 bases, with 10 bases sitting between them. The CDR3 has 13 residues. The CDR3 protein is CATRGDQTGELFF. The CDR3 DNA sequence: TGTGCCACCAGAGGGGATCAAACCGGGGAGCTGTTTTTT.